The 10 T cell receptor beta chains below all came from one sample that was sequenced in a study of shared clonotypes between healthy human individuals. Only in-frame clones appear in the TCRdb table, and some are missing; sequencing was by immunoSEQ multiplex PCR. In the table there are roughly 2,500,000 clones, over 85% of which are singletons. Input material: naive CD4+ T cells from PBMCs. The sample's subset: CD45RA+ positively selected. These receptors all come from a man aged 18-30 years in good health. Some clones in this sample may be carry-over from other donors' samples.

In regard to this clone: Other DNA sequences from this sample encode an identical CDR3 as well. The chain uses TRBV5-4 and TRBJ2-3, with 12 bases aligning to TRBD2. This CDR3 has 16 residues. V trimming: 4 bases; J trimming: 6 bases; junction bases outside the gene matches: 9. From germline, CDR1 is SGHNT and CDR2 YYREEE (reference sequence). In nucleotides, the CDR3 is TGTGCCAGCAGCCCACTAGCGGGAGGTATCACGGATACGCAGTATTTT. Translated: CASSPLAGGITDTQYF.

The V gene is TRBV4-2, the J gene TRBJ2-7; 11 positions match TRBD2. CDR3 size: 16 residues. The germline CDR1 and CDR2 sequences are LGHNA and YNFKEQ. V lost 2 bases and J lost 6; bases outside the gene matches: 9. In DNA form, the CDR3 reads TGTGCCAGCAGCCAAACTAGCGGGAGCCCTTTTGGCGAGCAGTACTTC. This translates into CASSQTSGSPFGEQYF.

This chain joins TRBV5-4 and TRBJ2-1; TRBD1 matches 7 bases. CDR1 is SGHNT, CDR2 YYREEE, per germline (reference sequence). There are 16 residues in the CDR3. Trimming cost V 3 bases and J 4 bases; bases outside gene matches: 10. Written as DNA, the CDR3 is TGTGCCAGCAGCTCCCTAAAATCGGGACAGTACAATGAGCAGTTCTTC. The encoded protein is CASSSLKSGQYNEQFF.

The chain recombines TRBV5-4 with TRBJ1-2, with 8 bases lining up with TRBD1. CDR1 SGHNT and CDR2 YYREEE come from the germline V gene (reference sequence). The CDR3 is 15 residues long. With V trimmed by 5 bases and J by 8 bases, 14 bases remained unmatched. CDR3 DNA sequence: TGTGCCAGCAGGATGGACCGGGACAGGATTGCCGGCTACACCTTC. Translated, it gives CASRMDRDRIAGYTF.

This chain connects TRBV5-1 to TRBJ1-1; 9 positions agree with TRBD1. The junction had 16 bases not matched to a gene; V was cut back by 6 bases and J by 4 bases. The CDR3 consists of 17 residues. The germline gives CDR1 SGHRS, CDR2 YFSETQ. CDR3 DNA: TGCGCCAGCAAAGAGGACAGGGGCGTCTTCTTGGGCACTGAAGCTTTCTTT. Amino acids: CASKEDRGVFLGTEAFF.

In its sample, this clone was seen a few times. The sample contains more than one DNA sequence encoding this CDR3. The CDR3 protein is CASSQNQETQYF. The CDR3 DNA is TGCGCCAGCAGCCAAAATCAAGAGACCCAGTACTTC. The chain uses TRBV5-1 and TRBJ2-5; unclear D gene. The CDR3 length is 12 residues. The germline V gene encodes CDR1 SGHRS and CDR2 YFSETQ. V gave up 4 bases and J gave up 2 bases, with 6 bases separating them.

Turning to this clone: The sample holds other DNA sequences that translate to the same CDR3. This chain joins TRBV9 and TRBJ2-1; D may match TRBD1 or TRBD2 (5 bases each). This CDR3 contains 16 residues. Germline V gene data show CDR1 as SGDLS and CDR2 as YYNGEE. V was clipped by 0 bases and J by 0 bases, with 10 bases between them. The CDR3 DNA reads TGTGCCAGCAGCGTAGTGCCAGGGAGCTCCTACAATGAGCAGTTCTTC. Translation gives CASSVVPGSSYNEQFF.

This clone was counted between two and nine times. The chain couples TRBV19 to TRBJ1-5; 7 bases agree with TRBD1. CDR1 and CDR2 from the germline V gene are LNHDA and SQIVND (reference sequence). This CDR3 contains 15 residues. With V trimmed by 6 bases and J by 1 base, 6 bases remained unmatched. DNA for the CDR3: TGTGCCAGTAGGGCTCCGGACAGGAGCAATCAGCCCCAGCATTTT. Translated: CASRAPDRSNQPQHF.

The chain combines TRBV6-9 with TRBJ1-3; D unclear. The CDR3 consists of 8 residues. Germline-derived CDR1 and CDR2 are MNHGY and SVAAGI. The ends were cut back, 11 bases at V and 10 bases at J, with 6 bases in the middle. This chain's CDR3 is CAGITIYF. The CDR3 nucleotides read TGTGCCGGTATTACCATATATTTT.

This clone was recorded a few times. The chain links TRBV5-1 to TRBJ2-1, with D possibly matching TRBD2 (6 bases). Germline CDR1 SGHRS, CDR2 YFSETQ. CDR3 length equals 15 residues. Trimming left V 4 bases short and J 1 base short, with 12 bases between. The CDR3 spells CASSATSPSYNEQFF. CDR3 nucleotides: TGCGCCAGCAGCGCTACTAGCCCGTCCTACAATGAGCAGTTCTTC.